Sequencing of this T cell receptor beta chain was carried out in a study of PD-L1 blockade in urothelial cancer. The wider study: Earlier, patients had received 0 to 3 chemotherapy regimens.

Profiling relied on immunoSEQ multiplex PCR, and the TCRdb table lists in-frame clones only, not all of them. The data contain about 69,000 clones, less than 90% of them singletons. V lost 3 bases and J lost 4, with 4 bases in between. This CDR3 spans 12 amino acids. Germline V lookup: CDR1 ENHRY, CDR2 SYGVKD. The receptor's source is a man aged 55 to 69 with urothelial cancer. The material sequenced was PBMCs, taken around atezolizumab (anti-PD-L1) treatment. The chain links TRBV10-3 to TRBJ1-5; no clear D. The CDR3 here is CAISDSNQPQHF. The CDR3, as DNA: TGTGCCATCAGTGACAGTAATCAGCCCCAGCATTTT.